This T cell receptor beta chain emerged from a study of blood T cell repertoires in COVID-19. Study-wide background: T cells, B-cell-depleted T cells, or PBMCs supplied cDNA or gDNA.

This CDR3 is built from 16 residues. V was pared by 0 bases and J by 8 bases, with 20 bases between. The germline V gene encodes CDR1 SGHRS and CDR2 YFSETQ. The method was immunoSEQ multiplex PCR; TCRdb's version includes in-frame clones alone and lacks a portion of them. The sample contains 210,000 or so clones, over 70% of which appear only once. Sequencing was done on a sample of peripheral blood. This rearrangement joins TRBV5-1 to TRBJ1-2; D possibly corresponds to TRBD1 (5 bases). The clonotype comes from a man aged 45 to 65 with active or convalescent COVID-19. The CDR3, as DNA: TGCGCCAGCAGCTTGGACGGGGGGAGAGTATCGAGAGGCTACACCTTC. Translation: CASSLDGGRVSRGYTF.